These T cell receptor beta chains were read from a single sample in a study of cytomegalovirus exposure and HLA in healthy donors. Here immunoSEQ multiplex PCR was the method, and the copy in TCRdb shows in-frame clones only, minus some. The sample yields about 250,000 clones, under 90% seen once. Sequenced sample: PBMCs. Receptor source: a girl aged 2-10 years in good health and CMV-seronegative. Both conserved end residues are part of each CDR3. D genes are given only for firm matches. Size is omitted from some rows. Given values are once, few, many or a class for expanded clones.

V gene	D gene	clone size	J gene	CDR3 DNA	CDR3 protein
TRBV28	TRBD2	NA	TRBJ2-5	TGTGCCAGCACCAGACTAGCGGGGGCACAAGAGACCCAGTACTTC	CASTRLAGAQETQYF
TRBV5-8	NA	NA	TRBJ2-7	TGTGCCAGCGGACTCCTAAGGGTAAGCTACGAGCAGTACTTC	CASGLLRVSYEQYF
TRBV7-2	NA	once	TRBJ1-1	TGTGCCAGCAGCCCCCGCTCGAGGGCGGCTGAAGCTTTCTTT	CASSPRSRAAEAFF
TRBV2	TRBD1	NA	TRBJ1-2	TGTGCCAGCAGCGCTACAGGGGATGGCTACACCTTC	CASSATGDGYTF
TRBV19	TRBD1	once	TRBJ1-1	TGTGCCAGTAGGGGGACAGGGTGGCCTTGGACTGAAGCTTTCTTT	CASRGTGWPWTEAFF
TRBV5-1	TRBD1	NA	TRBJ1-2	TGCGCCAGCAGCTCCGGGACAGGAAAATATGGCTACACCTTC	CASSSGTGKYGYTF
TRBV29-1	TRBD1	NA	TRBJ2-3	TGCAGCGTTGAACTCAACAGGGGAACAGATACGCAGTATTTT	CSVELNRGTDTQYF
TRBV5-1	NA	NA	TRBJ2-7	TGCGCCAGCAGCTTGTTCGGAGTCCTTTACGAGCAGTACTTC	CASSLFGVLYEQYF
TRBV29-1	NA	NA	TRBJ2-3	TGCAGCGTTGTTAGCGCCCCACTAGATACGCAGTATTTT	CSVVSAPLDTQYF
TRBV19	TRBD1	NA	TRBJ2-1	TGTGCCAGTAGTATAACCCAGGGGGTGTTCTTC	CASSITQGVFF
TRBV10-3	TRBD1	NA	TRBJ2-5	TGTGCCATCAGGGGACAGCAAGAGACCCAGTACTTC	CAIRGQQETQYF
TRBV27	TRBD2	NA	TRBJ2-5	TGTGCCAGCAGTTCCCATCTCGGGGGGGCCGGATCAGAGACCCAGTACTTC	CASSSHLGGAGSETQYF
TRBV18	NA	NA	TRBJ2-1	TGTGCCAGCTCACCTTTTACGACTAGTTTAAACTCCTACAATGAGCAGTTCTTC	CASSPFTTSLNSYNEQFF
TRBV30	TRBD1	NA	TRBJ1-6	TGTGCCTTCGACAGGGGTTATTCACCCCTCCACTTT	CAFDRGYSPLHF
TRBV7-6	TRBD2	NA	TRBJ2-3	TGTGCCAGCAGTCTAGCGGGGGGGTTCACAGATACGCAGTATTTT	CASSLAGGFTDTQYF
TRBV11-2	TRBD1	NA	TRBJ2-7	TGTGCCAGCAGCTCTACAGGGGGTTTGTCCTACGAGCAGTACTTC	CASSSTGGLSYEQYF
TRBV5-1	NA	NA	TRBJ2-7	TGCGCCAGCAGCTTGCAGGGTGTCCCCTACGAGCAGCACTTC	CASSLQGVPYEQHF
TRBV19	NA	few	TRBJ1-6	TGTGCCAGTAAGCGGAGGGGAAGCGGTTCACCCCTCCACTTT	CASKRRGSGSPLHF
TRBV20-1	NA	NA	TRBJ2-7	TGCAGTGCTAGACGAAGTAGTAAGCAGTACTTC	CSARRSSKQYF
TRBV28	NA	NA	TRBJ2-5	TGTGCCAGCAGTCCACACCTCGAACGACGGGGGAGGAAAGAGACCCAGTACTTC	CASSPHLERRGRKETQYF
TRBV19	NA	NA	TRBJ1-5	TGTGCCAGTAAATCCCCCCTGAGTGGCAATCAGCCCCAGCATTTT	CASKSPLSGNQPQHF
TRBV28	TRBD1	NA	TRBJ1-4	TGTGCCAGCAGCAAAGGGGGCCTGGAGGAAAAACTGTTTTTT	CASSKGGLEEKLFF
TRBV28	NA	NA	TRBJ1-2	TGTGCCAGCAGTTTATGGCAGGGAGGCTACACCTTC	CASSLWQGGYTF
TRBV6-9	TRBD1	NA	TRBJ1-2	TGTGCCAGCAGTCCAAACCCGGGACAGCCTATTTATGGCTACACCTTC	CASSPNPGQPIYGYTF
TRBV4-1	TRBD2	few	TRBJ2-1	TGCGCCAGCAGCCCGACGGCTAGCGGGGGGTCCTACAATGAGCAGTTCTTC	CASSPTASGGSYNEQFF
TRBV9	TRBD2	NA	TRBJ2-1	TGTGCCAGCAGCCTCGGTGTGGCAGGGAGGGTGAATGAGCAGTTCTTC	CASSLGVAGRVNEQFF
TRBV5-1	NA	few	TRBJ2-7	TGCGCCAGCAGCCCCCAACCACCCGGGGCAGGGGGGACCTACGAGCAGTACTTC	CASSPQPPGAGGTYEQYF
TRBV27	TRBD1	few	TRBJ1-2	TGTGCCAGCTTTAATCCGGGACAGGGGAATGGCTACACCTTC	CASFNPGQGNGYTF
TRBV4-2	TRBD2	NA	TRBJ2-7	TGTGCCAGCAGCCAAAGGACTAGCGGAGTCTACGAGCAGTACTTC	CASSQRTSGVYEQYF
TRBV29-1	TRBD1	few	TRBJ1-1	TGCAGCGTACGACAGGGTATTGGTGAAGCTTTCTTT	CSVRQGIGEAFF
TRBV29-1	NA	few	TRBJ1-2	TGCAGCGTTGAAGATAGAGGTCGGGGGAACTATGGCTACACCTTC	CSVEDRGRGNYGYTF
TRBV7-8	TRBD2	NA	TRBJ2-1	TGTGCCAGCAGCTTAGAGCTCAGCGGGAGCTCATGTGAGCAGTTCTTC	CASSLELSGSSCEQFF